The 2 T cell receptor beta chains in this list originate from one sample, sequenced in a study of cytomegalovirus exposure and HLA in healthy donors. In the PCR, 60 Vbeta and 13 Jbeta primers were used. TCRdb keeps only in-frame clones here, not all; method: immunoSEQ multiplex PCR. Of fewer than 250,000 clones in the sample, over 60% were seen once. The specimen was PBMCs. All receptors derive from a man younger than 35 in good health and CMV-seronegative.

This chain joins TRBV9 and TRBJ1-5, with D tentatively TRBD1 (6 bases). This CDR3 is built from 15 residues. V was shortened by 1 base and J by 3 bases, with 11 bases between the two germline ends. The V gene's germline CDR1 is SGDLS and CDR2 YYNGEE. Here the CDR3 reads CASSVSGAANQPQHF. CDR3 bases: TGTGCCAGCAGCGTATCAGGGGCCGCCAATCAGCCCCAGCATTTT.

The chain uses TRBV6-1 and TRBJ1-5; TRBD1 is a possible D gene (5 bases). Germline assignment: CDR1 MNHNS and CDR2 SASEGT. This CDR3 is built from 15 residues. The ends were cut back, 1 base at V and 5 bases at J, with 12 bases in the middle. CDR3 bases: TGTGCCAGCAGTGAAGGGGCAGGGCTCGATCAGCCCCAGCATTTT. This encodes CASSEGAGLDQPQHF.